This TCR beta chain was identified during a study of T-cell memory formation after mild COVID-19 (dated by TCRdb to about 2021). Broadly, across the study: Most TCR sequence clusters were specific to one of the two donors. In a couple of donors, T-cell clones that expanded and contracted after mild COVID-19 were followed by sequencing TCRalpha and TCRbeta repertoires longitudinally. Two young, previously healthy adult volunteers, one female and one male, were included in the cohort. What the authors observed across the whole study: Balanced CD4/CD8 phenotypes were observed for clones contracting from day 15 to 85, whereas a bias towards CD4+ was observed for a second wave of clones expanding from day 15 to 37. SARS-CoV-2 specificity of the second-wave clones peaking on day 37 was not confirmed. Only a couple of mild cases were covered in the study, and larger cohorts including severe cases with pre-infection samples were considered necessary. Contracting CD4+ clones were found mainly in CM and EM memory subsets, while CD8+ clones were enriched in EMRA. Some responding clones were detected in pre-infection memory, suggesting pre-existing cross-reactive memory T cells joined the SARS-CoV-2 response.

Ficoll-Paque density gradient centrifugation was used to isolate PBMCs. Concerning this clonotype: Its binding antigen is unknown. The sample holds no much larger clone one base away, and base qualities are not on file.

The CDR3 covers 12 residues, taking in both the cysteine and the phenylalanine. The only DNA kept is the CDR3, 36 bases in frame from the first base. V drops 0 bases and J drops 2 bases, leaving 5 bases in between. Via the germline V gene (reference sequence), CDR1 is GTSNPN and CDR2 SVGIG. The instrument given in TCRdb is Illumina NovaSeq 6000. cDNA libraries for TCRalpha and TCRbeta were prepared by 5'RACE using constant-segment primers, with sample barcodes and unique molecular identifiers added. Trizol reagent was used to extract RNA from every sample. The libraries were amplified in two PCR steps, and the second step added a second sample barcode and Illumina TruSeq adapters. Sequencing of the libraries was done on an Illumina NovaSeq, producing 2 x 150 bp paired-end reads. In the original analysis: Demultiplexing of reads and collapsing into UMI-guided consensus sequences were performed with migec v1.2.7. With mixcr v2.1.11, UMI consensuses were aligned to TRA and TRB V and J templates and assembled into clonotypes. Clonotypes were classified as expanded or contracted when called significant by both edgeR and NoisET, with noise models trained on biological replicates. edgeR calls used a false discovery rate-adjusted p below 0.01 and a log2 fold-change threshold of 1. As an exploratory analysis of dynamics, PCA with hierarchical clustering was applied to max-normalized trajectories of the 1000 most abundant clonotypes. Separately sequenced CD4+ and CD8+ repertoires were used to assign a CD4 or CD8 phenotype to each responding clone. TCRdb itself trimmed the public reads at Q25 with fastp, ran MiXCR and retained productive beta chains. Rows are unified per CDR3 protein, each entry keeping the most common DNA and genes. What appears here as the V and J calls and clone size reflects TCRdb's work, not the paper's. This sample is represented by about 270,000 distinct CDR3 sequences; over 15% of them were singletons. 22% of the sample is taken by the ten largest.

The sequenced sample was PBMCs or a T cell subset sorted from them (not recorded which). The sequence is built from TRBV30 and TRBJ2-7; tentative D gene TRBD2, with 5 bases matching. The TCR was taken from a man between 18 and 29 years old who had mild COVID-19 (a few samples of this study predate the infection). The sample titles of this study are shuffled in the database, so cell type and time point are left out; the donor was told from shared clones. The CDR3 region: CAWSVGAYEQYF. The DNA sequence is given as TGTGCCTGGAGTGTCGGGGCCTACGAGCAGTACTTC.